This passage covers 22 T cell receptor beta chains from one sample sequenced in a study of T cell responses to AZD1222 COVID-19 vaccine. The table came from immunoSEQ multiplex PCR; TCRdb's copy has only in-frame clones and leaves some out. The profile shows under 150,000 clones, approximately 91% of them singletons. The material sequenced was peripheral blood, taken 28 days after the second AZD1222 dose. The receptor set was obtained from an adult who received the AZD1222 COVID-19 vaccine.

This clone occurred once. The chain couples TRBV19 to TRBJ2-6; D might be TRBD2 (5 bases). This CDR3 is built from 15 residues. In germline, CDR1 is LNHDA, CDR2 SQIVND (reference sequence). Trimming cost V 6 bases and J 4 bases, with 13 bases left between them. CDR3 sequence: CASREGGSGANVLTF. The CDR3 DNA reads as TGTGCCAGTAGAGAGGGTGGTTCCGGGGCCAACGTCCTGACTTTC.

This chain links TRBV5-1 with TRBJ1-1; D unclear. The CDR3 is 15 residues long. Deletions cut 5 bases from V and 1 base from J, with 15 bases between. In germline, CDR1 is SGHRS, CDR2 YFSETQ. The CDR3 DNA reads as TGCGCCAGCAGTTTGTCAGCCAGAACGAACACTGAAGCTTTCTTT. Its protein is CASSLSARTNTEAFF.

This sequence joins TRBV7-8 and TRBJ1-1; no reliable D call. From germline, CDR1 is SGHVS and CDR2 FQNEAQ. The ends were cut back, 4 bases at V and 0 bases at J, with 12 bases in the middle. The CDR3 totals 15 residues. The CDR3 sequence is CASSSYSGMNTEAFF. CDR3 nucleotides: TGTGCCAGCAGCTCCTACTCTGGGATGAACACTGAAGCTTTCTTT.

V usage is TRBV10-1 and J usage is TRBJ1-6; D gene uncertain. The ends were cut back, 0 bases at V and 8 bases at J, with 2 bases in the middle. This CDR3 comprises 12 residues. Germline V gives CDR1 WNHNN, CDR2 SYGVQD (reference sequence). The CDR3 DNA reads as TGCGCCAGCAGTGAGTCCGATTCACCCCTCCACTTT. It codes for CASSESDSPLHF.

The chain employs TRBV5-1 and TRBJ2-1; D assignment may be TRBD1 or TRBD2 (5 bases each). The length of the CDR3 is 18 residues. The V gene's germline CDR1 is SGHRS and CDR2 YFSETQ. Trimming cost V 0 bases and J 0 bases, with 16 bases left between them. Here the CDR3 DNA reads TGCGCCAGCAGCTTGGCAGGGACGACCTTCGGCTCCTACAATGAGCAGTTCTTC. Protein: CASSLAGTTFGSYNEQFF.

The chain links TRBV5-1 to TRBJ1-2; D is uncertain. Germline V gene lookup returns CDR1 SGHRS and CDR2 YFSETQ. The V and J ends lost 4 bases and 0 bases respectively, with 19 bases between them. CDR3 length: 17 amino acids. DNA for the CDR3: TGCGCCAGCAGCCCATTGGCCCATCGGTCCTCTAACTATGGCTACACCTTC. Translating it yields CASSPLAHRSSNYGYTF. Variable domain in full (rest from reference TRBV5-1 and TRBJ1-2): KAGVTQTPRYLIKTRGQQVTLSCSPISGHRSVSWYQQTPGQGLQFLFEYFSETQRNKGNFPGRFSGRQFSNSRSEMNVSTLELGDSALYLCASSPLAHRSSNYGYTFGSGTRLTVV.

The chain recombines TRBV28 with TRBJ2-1; 9 bases match TRBD2. The CDR3 loop spans 17 amino acids. V shed 5 bases, J shed 0 bases, and the junction held 8 bases outside the gene matches. Germline CDR1 MDHEN, CDR2 SYDVKM. Written as DNA, the CDR3 is TGTGCCAGCAGTCCGCGGGGCGGGAGGGCCTCCTACAATGAGCAGTTCTTC. It translates to CASSPRGGRASYNEQFF.

The rearrangement uses TRBV7-6 and TRBJ2-2; D call uncertain. There are 12 residues in the CDR3. V lost 1 base and J lost 8, with 5 bases in between. Per germline, CDR1 SGHVS and CDR2 FNYEAQ. The CDR3 DNA sequence: TGTGCCAGCAGCTTAGAGGAGGGGGAGCTGTTTTTT. Protein product: CASSLEEGELFF. Based on the CDR3 plus reference TRBV7-6 and TRBJ2-2, the full variable domain is GAGVSQSPRYKVTKRGQDVALRCDPISGHVSLYWYRQALGQGPEFLTYFNYEAQQDKSGLPNDRFSAERPEGSISTLTIQRTEQRDSAMYRCASSLEEGELFFGEGSRLTVL.

This chain joins TRBV18 and TRBJ1-1; D is ambiguous. This CDR3 region has 17 residues. V lost 0 bases and J lost 5, with 19 bases in between. Germline V CDR1 and CDR2: KGHSH, LQKENI. The CDR3 sequence: CASSPPPHLPKNTEAFF. CDR3 nucleotide sequence: TGTGCCAGCTCACCACCGCCCCATTTACCCAAGAATACTGAAGCTTTCTTT.

The chain employs TRBV12-5 and TRBJ2-1; the D is unclear. The germline V and J ends were trimmed by 0 bases and 1 base, with 1 base remaining between them. This CDR3 spans 13 amino acids. Germline values: CDR1 LGHNT, CDR2 FRNRAP. The CDR3 spells CASGLVSYNEQFF. CDR3 coding DNA: TGTGCTAGTGGTTTGGTATCCTACAATGAGCAGTTCTTC.

This clone appeared a single time. The V call is TRBV19, the J call TRBJ1-1; D gene ambiguous. V was pared by 6 bases and J by 0 bases, with 8 bases between. This CDR3 is built from 13 residues. The germline CDR1 and CDR2 sequences are LNHDA and SQIVND (reference sequence). CDR3 region: CASSLGLNTEAFF. CDR3 coding DNA: TGTGCCAGTAGCTTGGGATTGAACACTGAAGCTTTCTTT.

J is TRBJ2-1 and V is TRBV5-1; 11 positions agree with TRBD2. Germline V CDR1 and CDR2: SGHRS, YFSETQ. V lost 5 bases, J lost 0 bases, and 4 bases stayed unmatched. The CDR3 loop spans 16 amino acids. The CDR3 loop reads CASRFTSGGSYNEQFF. DNA for the CDR3: TGCGCCAGCAGATTTACTAGCGGGGGCTCCTACAATGAGCAGTTCTTC.

This chain joins TRBV5-1 and TRBJ1-1, with TRBD1 matching over 8 bases. Per the germline V gene, CDR1 is SGHRS and CDR2 is YFSETQ. CDR3 length: 16 residues. After removal of 2 bases from V and 1 base from J, the junction contained 7 bases not matched to a gene. CDR3 amino acids: CASSFEPQGANTEAFF. In DNA, the CDR3 is TGCGCCAGCAGCTTTGAACCCCAGGGGGCGAACACTGAAGCTTTCTTT. The variable domain in full, completed from reference TRBV5-1 and TRBJ1-1, reads KAGVTQTPRYLIKTRGQQVTLSCSPISGHRSVSWYQQTPGQGLQFLFEYFSETQRNKGNFPGRFSGRQFSNSRSEMNVSTLELGDSALYLCASSFEPQGANTEAFFGQGTRLTVV.

This sequence joins TRBV4-1 and TRBJ1-1; D not certain. Germline-derived CDR1 and CDR2 are MGHRA and YSYEKL. Trimming left V 2 bases short and J 1 base short, with 14 bases between. CDR3 size: 16 residues. CDR3 DNA: TGCGCCAGCAGCCAAAACATAGGACGGCAGAACACTGAAGCTTTCTTT. Translation: CASSQNIGRQNTEAFF.

The rearrangement uses TRBV6-5 and TRBJ2-7, with 7 bases matching TRBD1. With V trimmed by 6 bases and J by 0 bases, 2 bases remained unmatched. Germline CDR1 and CDR2: MNHEY and SVGAGI. The CDR3 contains 13 residues. Written as DNA, the CDR3 is TGTGCCAGCAGCGGGACAGTCTCCTACGAGCAGTACTTC. Translating it yields CASSGTVSYEQYF.

The V call is TRBV30, the J call TRBJ1-5; D unresolved. Germline V gives CDR1 GTSNPN, CDR2 SVGIG (reference sequence). The CDR3 totals 13 residues. V dropped 1 base and J dropped 10 bases, with 14 bases sitting between them. The CDR3 protein is CAWSGAGGTPQHF. In DNA form, the CDR3 reads TGTGCCTGGAGTGGGGCGGGAGGAACACCCCAGCATTTT.

This chain joins TRBV11-2 and TRBJ2-1; TRBD1 aligns across 10 bases. In germline, CDR1 is SGHAT, CDR2 FQNNGV. The CDR3 has 14 residues. The V and J ends lost 4 bases and 9 bases, in that order; junction bases with no gene match: 6. CDR3 amino acids: CASSSRDRGSEQFF. CDR3 nucleotide sequence: TGTGCCAGCAGCTCCCGGGACAGGGGCAGTGAGCAGTTCTTC.

This rearrangement joins TRBV18 to TRBJ1-6, with TRBD1 as a possible D gene (5 bases). In germline, CDR1 is KGHSH, CDR2 LQKENI. The ends were cut back, 0 bases at V and 7 bases at J, with 10 bases in the middle. The CDR3 has 15 residues. The CDR3: CASSPPRGANSPLHF. The CDR3 DNA sequence: TGTGCCAGCTCACCACCGAGGGGAGCGAATTCACCCCTCCACTTT. Supplemented by reference TRBV18 and TRBJ1-6, the full variable domain reads NAGVMQNPRHLVRRRGQEARLRCSPMKGHSHVYWYRQLPEEGLKFMVYLQKENIIDESGMPKERFSAEFPKEGPSILRIQQVVRGDSAAYFCASSPPRGANSPLHFGNGTRLTVT.

This clone was seen a single time. This sequence joins TRBV4-1 and TRBJ2-1; D is undetermined. This CDR3 region has 14 residues. V lost 0 bases to trimming and J lost 7 bases, with 10 bases between them. Germline lookup yields CDR1 MGHRA and CDR2 YSYEKL. CDR3 loop: CASSQEPLPNEQFF. In DNA, the CDR3 is TGCGCCAGCAGCCAAGAACCACTCCCGAATGAGCAGTTCTTC.

The CDR3 DNA sequence: TGTGCCAGCAGCTTTGAAGGGACTGGAAACACCATATATTTT. It specifies CASSFEGTGNTIYF. The chain employs TRBV7-2 and TRBJ1-3; D not certain. CDR3 size: 14 residues. Germline CDR1 is SGHTA and CDR2 is FQGNSA. Trimming left V 3 bases short and J 2 bases short, with 8 bases between.

The chain recombines TRBV27 with TRBJ1-5; 9 positions agree with TRBD1. Germline V gene data show CDR1 as MNHEY and CDR2 as SMNVEV (reference sequence). V trimming: 6 bases; J trimming: 5 bases; junction bases outside the gene matches: 8. CDR3 length: 15 residues. The CDR3, as DNA: TGTGCCAGCAGACAACAGGGGGCTAACTATCAGCCCCAGCATTTT. Its protein is CASRQQGANYQPQHF.

The V call is TRBV3-1 (or the pseudogene TRBV3-2), the J call TRBJ1-2; D gene unclear. Germline CDR1 and CDR2: LGHDT and YNNKEL (reference sequence). CDR3 length equals 13 residues. V lost 1 base, J lost 0 bases, and 3 bases lay in between. CDR3: CASSQVSNYGYTF. In nucleotides, the CDR3 is TGTGCCAGCAGCCAAGTGTCTAACTATGGCTACACCTTC.